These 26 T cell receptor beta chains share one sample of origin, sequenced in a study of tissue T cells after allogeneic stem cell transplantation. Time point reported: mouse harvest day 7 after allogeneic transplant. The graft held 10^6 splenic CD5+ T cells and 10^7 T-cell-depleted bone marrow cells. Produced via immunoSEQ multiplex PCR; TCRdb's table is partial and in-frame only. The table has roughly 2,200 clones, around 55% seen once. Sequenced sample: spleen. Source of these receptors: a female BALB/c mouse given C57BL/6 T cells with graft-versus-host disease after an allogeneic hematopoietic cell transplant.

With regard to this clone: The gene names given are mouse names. CDR3 DNA (partial): TGCACCTGCAGTGCAGACTGGGGGGGCGCCCAAAACACCTTGTAC. Amino acid sequence: CTCSADWGGAQNTLY. The CDR3 as a whole reads CTCSADWGGAQNTLYF. The J gene is TRBJ2-4, the V gene TRBV1; 10 nucleotides line up with TRBD2. Sequencing ends 1 residue short of the CDR3 end; the germline J gene provides the rest. The CDR3 contains 16 residues. CDR1 is NSQYPW and CDR2 is LRSPGD in the germline V gene (reference sequence). The V and J ends lost 0 bases and 3 bases, in that order; junction bases with no gene match: 3.

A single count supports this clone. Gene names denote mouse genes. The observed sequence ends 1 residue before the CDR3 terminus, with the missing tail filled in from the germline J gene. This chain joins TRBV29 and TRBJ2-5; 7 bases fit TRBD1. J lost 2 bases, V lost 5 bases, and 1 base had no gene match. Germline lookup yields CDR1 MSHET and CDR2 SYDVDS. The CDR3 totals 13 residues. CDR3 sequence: CASSQGVQDTQYF. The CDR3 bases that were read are TGTGCTAGCAGTCAGGGGGTCCAAGACACCCAGTAC.

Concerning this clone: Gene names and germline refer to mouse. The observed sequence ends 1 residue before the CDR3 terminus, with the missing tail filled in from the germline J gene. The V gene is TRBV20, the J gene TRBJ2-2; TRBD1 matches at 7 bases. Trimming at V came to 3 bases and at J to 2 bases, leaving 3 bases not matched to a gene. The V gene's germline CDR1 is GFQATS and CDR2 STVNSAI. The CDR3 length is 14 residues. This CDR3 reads CGARDRDNTGQLYF. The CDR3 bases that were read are TGTGGTGCTAGAGACAGGGATAACACCGGGCAGCTCTAC.

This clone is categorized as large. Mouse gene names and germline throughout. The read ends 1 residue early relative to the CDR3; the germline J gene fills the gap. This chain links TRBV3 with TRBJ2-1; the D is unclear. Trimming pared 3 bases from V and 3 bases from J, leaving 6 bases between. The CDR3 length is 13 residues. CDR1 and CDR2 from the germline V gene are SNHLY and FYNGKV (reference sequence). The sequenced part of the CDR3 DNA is TGTGCCAGCAGCTTGGACGTCTATGCTGAGCAGTTC. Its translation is CASSLDVYAEQF. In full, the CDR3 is CASSLDVYAEQFF.

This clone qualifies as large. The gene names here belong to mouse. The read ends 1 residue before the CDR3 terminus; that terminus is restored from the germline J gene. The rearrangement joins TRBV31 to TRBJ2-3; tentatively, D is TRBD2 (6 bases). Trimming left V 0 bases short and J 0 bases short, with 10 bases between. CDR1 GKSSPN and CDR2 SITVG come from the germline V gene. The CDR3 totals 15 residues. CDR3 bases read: TGTGCCTGGAGTCTAGGTGGGGGAAGTGCAGAAACGCTGTAT. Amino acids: CAWSLGGGSAETLY. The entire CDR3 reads CAWSLGGGSAETLYF.

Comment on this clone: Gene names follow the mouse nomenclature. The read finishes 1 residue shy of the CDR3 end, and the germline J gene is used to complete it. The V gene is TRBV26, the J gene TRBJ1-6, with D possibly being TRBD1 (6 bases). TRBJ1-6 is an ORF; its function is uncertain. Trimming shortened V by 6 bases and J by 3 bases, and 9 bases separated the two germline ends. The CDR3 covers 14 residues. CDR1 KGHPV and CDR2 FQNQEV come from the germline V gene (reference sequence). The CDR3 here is CASSRTDYNSPLYF. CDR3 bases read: TGTGCCAGCAGCCGGACAGACTATAATTCGCCCCTCTAC.

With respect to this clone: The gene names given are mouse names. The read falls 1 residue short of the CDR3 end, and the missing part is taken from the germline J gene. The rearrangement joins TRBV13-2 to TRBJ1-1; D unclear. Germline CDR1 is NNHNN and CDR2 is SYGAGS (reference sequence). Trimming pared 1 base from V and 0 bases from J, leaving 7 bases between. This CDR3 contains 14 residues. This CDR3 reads CASGDRGANTEVFF. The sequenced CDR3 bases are TGTGCCAGCGGTGATCGGGGTGCAAACACAGAAGTCTTC.

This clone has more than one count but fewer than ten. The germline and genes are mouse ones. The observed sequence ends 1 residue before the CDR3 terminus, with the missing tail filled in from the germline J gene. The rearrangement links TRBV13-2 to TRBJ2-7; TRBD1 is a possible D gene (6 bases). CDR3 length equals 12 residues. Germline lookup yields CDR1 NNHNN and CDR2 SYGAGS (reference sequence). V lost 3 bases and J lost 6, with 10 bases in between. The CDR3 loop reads CASGVTGFEQYF. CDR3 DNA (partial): TGTGCCAGCGGTGTCACAGGGTTTGAACAGTAC.

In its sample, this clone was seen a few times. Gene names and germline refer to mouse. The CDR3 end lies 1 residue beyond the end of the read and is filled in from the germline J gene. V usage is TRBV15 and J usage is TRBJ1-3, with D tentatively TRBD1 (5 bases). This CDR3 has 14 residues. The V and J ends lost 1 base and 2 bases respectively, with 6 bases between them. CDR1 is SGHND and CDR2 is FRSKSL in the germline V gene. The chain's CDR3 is CASSLGGTGNTLYF. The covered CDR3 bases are TGTGCCAGCAGTTTAGGGGGGACTGGAAATACGCTCTAT.

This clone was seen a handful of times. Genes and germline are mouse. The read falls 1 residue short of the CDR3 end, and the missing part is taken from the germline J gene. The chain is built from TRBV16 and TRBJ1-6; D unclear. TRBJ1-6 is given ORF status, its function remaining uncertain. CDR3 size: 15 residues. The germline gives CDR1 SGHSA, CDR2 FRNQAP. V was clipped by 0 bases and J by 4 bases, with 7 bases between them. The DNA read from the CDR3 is TGTGCAAGCAGCTTAGATCCAGGTTATAATTCGCCCCTCTAC. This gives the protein CASSLDPGYNSPLY. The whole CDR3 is CASSLDPGYNSPLYF.

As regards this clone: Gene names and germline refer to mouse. CDR3 bases read: TGTGCCAGCAGCTTGGACAGGGACAACGAAAGATTATTT. Translated, it gives CASSLDRDNERLF. The full CDR3 is CASSLDRDNERLFF. V gene TRBV3 combines with J gene TRBJ1-4; TRBD1 agrees at 8 bases. The read comes to an end 1 residue before the CDR3 does, leaving the germline J gene to fill in the end. J gave up 4 bases and V 3 bases, and 1 base lay outside the gene matches. Germline V gives CDR1 SNHLY, CDR2 FYNGKV (reference sequence). The CDR3 is made up of 14 amino acids.

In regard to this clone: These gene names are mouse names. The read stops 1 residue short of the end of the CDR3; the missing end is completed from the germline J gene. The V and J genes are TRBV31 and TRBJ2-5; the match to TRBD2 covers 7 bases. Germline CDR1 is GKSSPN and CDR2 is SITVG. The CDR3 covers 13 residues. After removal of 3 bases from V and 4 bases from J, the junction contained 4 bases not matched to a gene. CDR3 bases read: TGTGCCTGGAGCTACTGGGGAGAAGACACCCAGTAC. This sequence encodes CAWSYWGEDTQY. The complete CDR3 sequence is CAWSYWGEDTQYF.

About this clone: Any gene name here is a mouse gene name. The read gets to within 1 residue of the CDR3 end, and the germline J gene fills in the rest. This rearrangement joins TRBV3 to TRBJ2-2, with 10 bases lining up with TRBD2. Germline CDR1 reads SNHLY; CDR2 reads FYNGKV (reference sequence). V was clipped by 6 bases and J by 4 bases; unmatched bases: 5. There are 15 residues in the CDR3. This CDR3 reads CASSSDWGSTGQLYF. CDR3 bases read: TGTGCCAGCAGTTCGGACTGGGGGAGCACCGGGCAGCTCTAC.

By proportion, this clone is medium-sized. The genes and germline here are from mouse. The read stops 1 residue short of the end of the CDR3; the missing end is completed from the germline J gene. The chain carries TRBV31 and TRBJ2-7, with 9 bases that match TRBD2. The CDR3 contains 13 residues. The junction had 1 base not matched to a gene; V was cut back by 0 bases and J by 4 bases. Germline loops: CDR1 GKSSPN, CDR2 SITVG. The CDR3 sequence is CAWSLWGGYEQYF. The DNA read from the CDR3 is TGTGCCTGGAGTCTCTGGGGGGGTTATGAACAGTAC.

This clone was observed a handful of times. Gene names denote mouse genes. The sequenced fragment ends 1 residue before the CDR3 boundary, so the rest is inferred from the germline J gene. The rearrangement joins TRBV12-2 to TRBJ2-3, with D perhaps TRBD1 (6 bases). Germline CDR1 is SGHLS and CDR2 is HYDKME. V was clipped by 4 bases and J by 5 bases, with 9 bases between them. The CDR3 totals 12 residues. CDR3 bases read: TGTGCCAGCTCCCCGGGACAAGAAACGCTGTAT. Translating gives CASSPGQETLY. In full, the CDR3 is CASSPGQETLYF.

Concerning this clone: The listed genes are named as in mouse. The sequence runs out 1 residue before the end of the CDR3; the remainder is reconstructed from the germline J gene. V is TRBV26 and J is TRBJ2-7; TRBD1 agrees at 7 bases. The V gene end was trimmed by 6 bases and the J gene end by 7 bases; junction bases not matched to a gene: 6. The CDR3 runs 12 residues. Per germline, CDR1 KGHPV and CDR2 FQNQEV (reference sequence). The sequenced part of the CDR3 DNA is TGTGCCAGCAGCCCTACAGGGGACGAACAGTAC. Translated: CASSPTGDEQY. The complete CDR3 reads CASSPTGDEQYF.

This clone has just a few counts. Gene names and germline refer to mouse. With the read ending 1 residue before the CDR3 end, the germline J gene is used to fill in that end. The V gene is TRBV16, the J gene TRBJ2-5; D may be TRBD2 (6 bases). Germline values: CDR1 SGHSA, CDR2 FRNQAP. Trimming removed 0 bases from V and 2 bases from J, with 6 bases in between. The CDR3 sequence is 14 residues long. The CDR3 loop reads CASSLDGGQDTQYF. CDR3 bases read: TGTGCAAGCAGCTTAGATGGGGGCCAAGACACCCAGTAC. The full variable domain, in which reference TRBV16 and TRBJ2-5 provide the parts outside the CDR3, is NAGVIQTPRHKVTGKGQEATLWCEPISGHSAVFWYRQTIVQGLEFLTYFRNQAPIDDSGMPKERFSAQMPNQSHSTLKIQSTQPQDSAVYLCASSLDGGQDTQYFGPGTRLLVL.

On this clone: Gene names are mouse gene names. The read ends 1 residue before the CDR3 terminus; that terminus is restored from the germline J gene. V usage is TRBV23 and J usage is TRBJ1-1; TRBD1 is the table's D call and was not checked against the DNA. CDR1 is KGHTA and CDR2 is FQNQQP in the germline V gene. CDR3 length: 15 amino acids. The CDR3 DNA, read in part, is TGCTCCAGCAGTCAAGGACAGGGTGCAAACACAGAAGTCTTC. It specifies CSSSQGQGANTEVF. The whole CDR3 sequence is CSSSQGQGANTEVFF.

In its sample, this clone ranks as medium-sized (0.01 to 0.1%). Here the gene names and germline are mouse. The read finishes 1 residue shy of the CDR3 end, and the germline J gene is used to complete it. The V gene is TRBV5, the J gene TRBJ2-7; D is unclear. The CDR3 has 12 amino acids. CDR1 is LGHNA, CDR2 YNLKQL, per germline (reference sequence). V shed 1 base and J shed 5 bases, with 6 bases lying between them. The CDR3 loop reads CASSQGGNEQYF. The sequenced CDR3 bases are TGTGCCAGCAGCCAAGGAGGGAATGAACAGTAC.

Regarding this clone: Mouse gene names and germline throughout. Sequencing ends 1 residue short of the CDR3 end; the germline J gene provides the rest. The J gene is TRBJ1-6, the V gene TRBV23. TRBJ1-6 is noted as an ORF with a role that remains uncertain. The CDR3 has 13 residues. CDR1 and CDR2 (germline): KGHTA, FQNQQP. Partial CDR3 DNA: TGCTCCAGCAGTCAATCCGGACCCCCGCCCCTCTAC. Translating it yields CSSSQSGPPPLY. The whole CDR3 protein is CSSSQSGPPPLYF.

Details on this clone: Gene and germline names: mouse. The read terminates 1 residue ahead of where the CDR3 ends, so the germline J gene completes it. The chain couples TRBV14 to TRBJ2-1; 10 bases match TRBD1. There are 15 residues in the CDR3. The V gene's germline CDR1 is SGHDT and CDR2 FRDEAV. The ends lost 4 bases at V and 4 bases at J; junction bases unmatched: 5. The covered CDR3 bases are TGTGCCAGCAGTCACCCGGGACAGGGGTATGCTGAGCAGTTC. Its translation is CASSHPGQGYAEQF. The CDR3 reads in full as CASSHPGQGYAEQFF.

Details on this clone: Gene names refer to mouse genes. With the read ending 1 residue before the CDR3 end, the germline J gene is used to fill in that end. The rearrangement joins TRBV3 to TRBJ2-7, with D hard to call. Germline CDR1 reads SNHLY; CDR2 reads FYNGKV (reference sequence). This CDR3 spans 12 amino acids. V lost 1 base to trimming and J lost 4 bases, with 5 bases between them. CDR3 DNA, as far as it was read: TGTGCCAGCAGCTTAGAACTGTATGAACAGTAC. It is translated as CASSLELYEQY. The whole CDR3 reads CASSLELYEQYF.

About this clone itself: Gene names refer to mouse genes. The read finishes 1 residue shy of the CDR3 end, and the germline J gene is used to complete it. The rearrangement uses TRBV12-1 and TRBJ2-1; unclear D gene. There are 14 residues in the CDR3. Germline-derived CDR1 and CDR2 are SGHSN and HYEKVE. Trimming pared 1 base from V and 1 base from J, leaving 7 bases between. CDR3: CASSLPRNYAEQFF. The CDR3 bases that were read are TGTGCCAGCTCTCTACCAAGAAACTATGCTGAGCAGTTC. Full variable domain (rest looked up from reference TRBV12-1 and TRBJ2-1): DSGVVQSPRHIIKEKGGRSVLTCIPISGHSNVVWYQQTLGKELKFLIQHYEKVERDKGFLPSRFSVQQFDDYHSEMNMSALELEDSAMYFCASSLPRNYAEQFFGPGTRLTVL.

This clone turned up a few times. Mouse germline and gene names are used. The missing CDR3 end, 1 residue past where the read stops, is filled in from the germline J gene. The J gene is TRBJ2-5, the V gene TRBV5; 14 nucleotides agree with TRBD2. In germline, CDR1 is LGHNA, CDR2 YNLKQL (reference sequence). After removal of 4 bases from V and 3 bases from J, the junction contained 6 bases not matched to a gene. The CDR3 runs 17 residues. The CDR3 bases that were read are TGTGCCAGCAGCCCCGGGACTGGGGGGGCTCCTCAAGACACCCAGTAC. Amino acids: CASSPGTGGAPQDTQY. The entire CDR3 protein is CASSPGTGGAPQDTQYF.

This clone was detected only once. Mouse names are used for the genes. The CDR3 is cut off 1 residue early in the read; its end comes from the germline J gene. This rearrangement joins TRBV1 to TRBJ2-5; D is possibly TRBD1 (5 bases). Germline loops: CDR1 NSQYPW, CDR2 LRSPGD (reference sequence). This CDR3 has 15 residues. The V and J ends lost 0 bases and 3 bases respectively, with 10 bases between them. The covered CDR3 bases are TGCACCTGCAGTGCAGATAGGACAACTCAAGACACCCAGTAC. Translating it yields CTCSADRTTQDTQY. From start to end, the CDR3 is CTCSADRTTQDTQYF.

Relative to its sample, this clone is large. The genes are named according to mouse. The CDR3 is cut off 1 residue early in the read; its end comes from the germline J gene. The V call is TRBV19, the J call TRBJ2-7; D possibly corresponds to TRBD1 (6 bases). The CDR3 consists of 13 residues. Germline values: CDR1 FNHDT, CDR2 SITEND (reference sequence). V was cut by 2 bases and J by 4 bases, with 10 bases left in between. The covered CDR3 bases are TGTGCCAGCAGTATTCAGGGGAGGTATGAACAGTAC. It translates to CASSIQGRYEQY. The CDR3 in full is CASSIQGRYEQYF.